The 31 T cell receptor beta chains presented below share a single source sample, sequenced in a study of CD8+CD57+ T cells in acquired aplastic anemia. Genomic DNA was employed as the template in profiling TCR beta VDJ and CDR3. TCRdb called the reads again in MiXCR, with one record for every CDR3 protein. The sample lists 100,000 to 150,000 distinct CDR3 sequences, 48% occurring once. Sample: sorted CD4+, CD8+, or CD8+CD57+ T cells (not recorded which) from PBMCs. These receptors were obtained from a human donor in good health, serving as a control.

This chain uses TRBV9 with TRBJ1-5; possible D gene TRBD1, 5 bases. The germline V and J ends were trimmed by 5 bases and 2 bases, with 11 bases remaining between them. The CDR3 is made up of 14 amino acids. The germline V gene encodes CDR1 SGDLS and CDR2 YYNGEE. The CDR3 reads CASSSGLGNQPQHF. The CDR3 bases are TGTGCCAGCAGTTCGGGACTGGGCAATCAGCCCCAGCATTTT. Full variable domain (outside the CDR3, taken from reference TRBV9 and TRBJ1-5): DSGVTQTPKHLITATGQRVTLRCSPRSGDLSVYWYQQSLDQGLQFLIQYYNGEERAKGNILERFSAQQFPDLHSELNLSSLELGDSALYFCASSSGLGNQPQHFGDGTRLSIL.

The rearrangement joins TRBV11-1 to TRBJ2-1; D possibly corresponds to TRBD1 (5 bases). CDR3 length equals 17 residues. Germline CDR1 is SGHAT and CDR2 is FQDESV (reference sequence). The germline V and J ends were trimmed by 5 bases and 3 bases, with 20 bases remaining between them. The CDR3 reads CASSLFSRVTRYNEQFF. The CDR3 coding sequence is TGTGCCAGCAGCCTGTTTAGCAGGGTTACTCGCTACAATGAGCAGTTCTTC.

The chain uses TRBV25-1 and TRBJ2-1, with D possibly being TRBD2 (5 bases). This CDR3 comprises 13 residues. Trimming removed 10 bases from V and 6 bases from J, with 16 bases in between. CDR1 is MGHDK and CDR2 is SYGVNS in the germline V gene. CDR3 sequence: CATSPGSTNEQFF. The CDR3 DNA is TGTGCCACCTCACCGGGGTCTACCAATGAGCAGTTCTTC.

This chain links TRBV3-1 with TRBJ1-6; D is unclear. The CDR3 is 12 amino acids. V was shortened by 6 bases and J by 9 bases, with 9 bases between the two germline ends. Germline CDR1 is LGHDT and CDR2 is YNNKEL (reference sequence). Here the CDR3 reads CASSDLSSPLHF. CDR3 nucleotide sequence: TGTGCCAGCAGTGATTTAAGTTCACCCCTCCACTTT.

At least ten counts were recorded for this clonotype. The CDR3 loop reads CSAFKGGRETQYF. In DNA form, the CDR3 reads TGCAGTGCTTTTAAGGGGGGCCGAGAGACCCAGTACTTC. This chain connects TRBV20-1 to TRBJ2-5; the D call may be TRBD1 or TRBD2 (6 bases each). Trimming shortened V by 5 bases and J by 4 bases, and 14 bases separated the two germline ends. CDR1 is DFQATT and CDR2 is SNEGSKA in the germline V gene (reference sequence). The CDR3 runs 13 residues.

V and J are TRBV4-2 and TRBJ2-7, with D possibly TRBD2 on 6 matching bases. The CDR3 has 16 amino acids. Germline CDR1 is LGHNA and CDR2 is YNFKEQ. V dropped 3 bases and J dropped 0 bases, with 15 bases sitting between them. The chain's CDR3 is CASSQGGLSSSYEQYF. In DNA, the CDR3 is TGTGCCAGCAGCCAGGGGGGACTTTCGAGCTCCTACGAGCAGTACTTC.

This sequence joins TRBV24-1 and TRBJ1-2, with unresolved D. The CDR3 has 12 residues. Trimming shortened V by 10 bases and J by 8 bases, and 16 bases separated the two germline ends. CDR1 is KGHDR and CDR2 is SFDVKD in the germline V gene. The CDR3 sequence is CATGLRAEGYTF. The CDR3 coding sequence is TGTGCCACAGGGTTGAGGGCGGAAGGCTACACCTTC.

In this sample, this clonotype turned up a few times. J is TRBJ2-7 and V is TRBV12-3 or TRBV12-4; 7 bases agree with TRBD1. The V and J ends lost 6 bases and 1 base, in that order; junction bases with no gene match: 6. This CDR3 is 14 amino acids long. CDR3 DNA sequence: TGTGCCAGCAGGGCCGGGACAGAGTCCTACGAGCAGTACTTC. Translating gives CASRAGTESYEQYF.

This clonotype was observed many times. The rearrangement links TRBV12-3 or TRBV12-4 to TRBJ1-5; the match to TRBD1 covers 9 bases. V lost 6 bases and J lost 6; bases outside the gene matches: 3. The CDR3 totals 13 residues. CDR3 bases: TGTGCCAGCAGGTTGGACAGGGGTCAGCCCCAGCATTTT. This translates into CASRLDRGQPQHF.

This clonotype was seen at least ten times. This chain links TRBV7-3 with TRBJ2-3; TRBD1 matches 7 bases. Germline V gene lookup returns CDR1 SGHTA and CDR2 FQGTGA. Germline trimming cut 5 bases from V and 6 bases from J; bases unmatched to any gene: 8. The CDR3 sequence is 14 residues long. The CDR3 nucleotides are TGTGCCAGCAGCATGACAGGGAGTAAGGATACGCAGTATTTT. Translated: CASSMTGSKDTQYF.

The chain joins TRBV7-6 to TRBJ2-3; 7 nucleotides line up with TRBD1. Germline CDR1 is SGHVS and CDR2 is FNYEAQ. V dropped 5 bases and J dropped 0; count of bases not matched to a gene: 5. The CDR3 totals 15 residues. The CDR3 region has the DNA TGTGCCAGCAGCCGAAGGACAGGAAGCACAGATACGCAGTATTTT. Its translation: CASSRRTGSTDTQYF.

This clonotype was recorded many times. The chain links TRBV4-1 to TRBJ2-5; the match to TRBD2 covers 11 bases. The CDR3 has 18 amino acids. V lost 1 base, J lost 4 bases, and 11 bases stayed unmatched. CDR1 and CDR2 from the germline V gene are MGHRA and YSYEKL. The CDR3 sequence is CASSQVPIYTSGGETQYF. The CDR3 DNA reads as TGCGCCAGCAGCCAAGTGCCGATATACACTAGCGGGGGAGAGACCCAGTACTTC.

This clonotype was seen ten or more times. This chain links TRBV11-2 with TRBJ2-2, with D possibly TRBD2 on 6 matching bases. The length of the CDR3 is 16 residues. Germline V lookup: CDR1 SGHAT, CDR2 FQNNGV. Deletions cut 0 bases from V and 4 bases from J, with 12 bases between. CDR3 in amino acids: CASSLDQGLLTGELFF. CDR3 bases: TGTGCCAGCAGCTTAGATCAGGGACTCCTCACCGGGGAGCTGTTTTTT.

The table lists this clonotype with a few counts. This chain connects TRBV4-1 to TRBJ1-4, with D hard to call. This CDR3 comprises 15 residues. CDR1 and CDR2 from the germline V gene are MGHRA and YSYEKL. Trimming removed 4 bases at V and 8 bases at J, with 17 bases between. The CDR3 nucleotides read TGCGCCAGCAGCCTTTTGGGCCTCTCCAAGGAAAAACTGTTTTTT. Its protein product is CASSLLGLSKEKLFF.

At least ten counts were recorded for this clonotype. DNA of the CDR3: TGCGCCAGCAGTGACTCCCTGGAAGGGAACACTGAAGCTTTCTTT. Protein product: CASSDSLEGNTEAFF. V and J are TRBV10-2 and TRBJ1-1; D is undetermined. Germline CDR1 is WSHSY and CDR2 is SAAADI. Trimming removed 3 bases from V and 1 base from J, with 12 bases in between. This CDR3 region has 15 residues.

In this sample, this clonotype turned up many times. The chain joins TRBV3-1 to TRBJ2-7; D is possibly TRBD1 or TRBD2 (5 bases each). The CDR3 loop spans 14 amino acids. Between the trimmed V and J ends, which lost 6 bases and 6 bases, there was a span of 18 bases. Germline values: CDR1 LGHDT, CDR2 YNNKEL (reference sequence). The CDR3 nucleotides read TGTGCCAGCAGACGATGGGACCCACCAAGCGAGCAGTACTTC. Its translation is CASRRWDPPSEQYF.

This clonotype was recorded many times. The chain is built from TRBV19 and TRBJ2-3, with D possibly matching TRBD1 (6 bases). The V end was cut by 3 bases, the J end by 2 bases, with 15 bases between. The CDR3 covers 16 residues. From germline, CDR1 is LNHDA and CDR2 SQIVND (reference sequence). The DNA for the CDR3 is TGTGCCAGTAGTATTGCAGGACAGATAATCACAGATACGCAGTATTTT. Translation gives CASSIAGQIITDTQYF. Looking up the rest from reference TRBV19 and TRBJ2-3 gives the full variable domain: DGGITQSPKYLFRKEGQNVTLSCEQNLNHDAMYWYRQDPGQGLRLIYYSQIVNDFQKGDIAEGYSVSREKKESFPLTVTSAQKNPTAFYLCASSIAGQIITDTQYFGPGTRLTVL.

V and J are TRBV19 and TRBJ1-1; 9 bases align to TRBD1. The junction had 3 bases not matched to a gene; V was cut back by 5 bases and J by 5 bases. The CDR3 length is 13 residues. Germline V gives CDR1 LNHDA, CDR2 SQIVND (reference sequence). The CDR3 here is CASSADRGTEAFF. CDR3 nucleotides: TGTGCCAGTAGTGCGGACAGGGGTACTGAAGCTTTCTTT. Filled out from reference TRBV19 and TRBJ1-1, the complete variable domain reads DGGITQSPKYLFRKEGQNVTLSCEQNLNHDAMYWYRQDPGQGLRLIYYSQIVNDFQKGDIAEGYSVSREKKESFPLTVTSAQKNPTAFYLCASSADRGTEAFFGQGTRLTVV.

This clonotype was seen many times. This chain links TRBV12-3 or TRBV12-4 with TRBJ1-1, with unresolved D. Trimming pared 5 bases from V and 6 bases from J, leaving 7 bases between. CDR3 length: 11 amino acids. This chain's CDR3 is CASSDFSEAFF. The CDR3 coding sequence is TGTGCCAGCAGTGACTTCTCTGAAGCTTTCTTT.

This clonotype was observed a handful of times. The V call is TRBV7-3, the J call TRBJ2-1; 12 bases are a match to TRBD1. The CDR3 is 17 amino acids. Trimming took 1 base from V and 7 from J; bases not matched to a gene: 8. Germline CDR1 reads SGHTA; CDR2 reads FQGTGA. This CDR3 reads CASSLSLGQGAENEQFF. CDR3 DNA sequence: TGTGCCAGCAGCTTAAGTCTGGGACAGGGGGCGGAGAATGAGCAGTTCTTC.

The rearrangement joins TRBV7-9 to TRBJ2-7; D is undetermined. CDR3 size: 11 residues. Germline CDR1 is SEHNR and CDR2 is FQNEAQ (reference sequence). The V and J ends lost 3 bases and 5 bases respectively, with 5 bases between them. CDR3 coding DNA: TGTGCCAGCAGCTTCGGTGACGAGCAGTACTTC. Translated: CASSFGDEQYF.

This clonotype has only a few counts. The CDR3: CSTVFPRDSPYEQYF. CDR3 DNA: TGCAGTACCGTGTTTCCTCGGGACAGTCCCTACGAGCAGTACTTC. This chain uses TRBV20-1 with TRBJ2-7, with 7 nucleotides matching TRBD1. CDR1 is DFQATT, CDR2 SNEGSKA, per germline (reference sequence). After removal of 8 bases from V and 2 bases from J, the junction contained 15 bases not matched to a gene. There are 15 residues in the CDR3.

The chain joins TRBV14 to TRBJ2-1; tentative D call: TRBD2 (7 bases). The CDR3 runs to 16 residues. Germline-derived CDR1 and CDR2 are SGHDN and FVKESK. V lost 0 bases and J 4 bases, leaving 13 bases between the germline ends. The CDR3 spells CASSQDVGRGYNEQFF. Here the CDR3 DNA reads TGTGCCAGCAGCCAAGATGTGGGGAGGGGGTACAATGAGCAGTTCTTC.

A few counts support this clonotype. The chain joins TRBV12-3 or TRBV12-4 to TRBJ2-1; D might be TRBD1 (6 bases). The CDR3 runs 14 residues. V was cut by 8 bases and J by 4 bases, with 15 bases left in between. CDR3 sequence: CASSPDRTYNEQFF. The CDR3 coding sequence is TGTGCCAGCTCTCCGGACAGAACTTACAATGAGCAGTTCTTC.

This chain uses TRBV29-1 with TRBJ2-6; 9 bases line up with TRBD2. The V gene end was trimmed by 6 bases and the J gene end by 4 bases; junction bases not matched to a gene: 7. Per germline, CDR1 SQVTM and CDR2 ANQGSEA. The CDR3 extends over 15 amino acids. Here the CDR3 DNA reads TGCAGCGTGATCCCAGGACTAGCGGGGGCCAACGTCCTGACTTTC. This encodes CSVIPGLAGANVLTF. Variable domain in full (rest from reference TRBV29-1 and TRBJ2-6): SAVISQKPSRDICQRGTSLTIQCQVDSQVTMMFWYRQQPGQSLTLIATANQGSEATYESGFVIDKFPISRPNLTFSTLTVSNMSPEDSSIYLCSVIPGLAGANVLTFGAGSRLTVL.

This clonotype was detected many times. The rearrangement links TRBV11-2 to TRBJ2-3, with a weak D call TRBD2 (5 bases). V was cut by 4 bases and J by 3 bases, with 14 bases left in between. The CDR3 is made up of 15 amino acids. Germline-derived CDR1 and CDR2 are SGHAT and FQNNGV. This CDR3 is CASSSQARDTDTQYF. The CDR3 DNA reads TGTGCCAGCAGCTCCCAGGCGAGGGATACAGATACGCAGTATTTT.

Details on this clonotype: Germline is not matched at one junction end, which may reflect a read error. V usage is TRBV25-1 and J usage is TRBJ2-1; 10 bases agree with TRBD2. Germline CDR1 is MGHDK and CDR2 is SYGVNS. The CDR3 covers 15 residues. CDR3 nucleotide sequence: TGTACCAGCAGTGATGCCCTAGCGGGGGCAAATGAGCAGTTCTTC. Protein: CTSSDALAGANEQFF.

This clonotype was seen a few times. The chain has TRBV7-8 and TRBJ1-5, with TRBD1 matching 8 bases. The germline V gene has CDR1 SGHVS and CDR2 FQNEAQ. CDR3 length: 16 residues. Trimming took 5 bases from V and 3 from J; bases not matched to a gene: 9. CDR3 amino acids: CASSPQTGATNQPQHF. As DNA, the CDR3 is TGTGCCAGCAGCCCCCAGACAGGGGCTACCAATCAGCCCCAGCATTTT.

The chain joins TRBV25-1 to TRBJ2-3, with 10 nucleotides matching TRBD2. CDR1 MGHDK and CDR2 SYGVNS come from the germline V gene. This CDR3 is built from 16 residues. Trimming removed 1 base from V and 2 bases from J; junction bases left unmatched: 3. CDR3: CASSESAGGLTDTQYF. The CDR3 DNA follows: TGTGCCAGCAGTGAATCAGCGGGGGGGCTCACAGATACGCAGTATTTT.

The rearrangement uses TRBV2 and TRBJ2-7, with 7 bases aligning to TRBD1. The CDR3 length is 15 residues. From germline, CDR1 is SNHLY and CDR2 FYNNEI. Trimming took 7 bases from V and 0 from J; bases not matched to a gene: 9. The CDR3 nucleotides are TGTGCCAGCAAGAGGAACCGGGACAGCTCCTACGAGCAGTACTTC. Its translation is CASKRNRDSSYEQYF.

For this clonotype: The junction departs from germline at one end; a sequencing error may be responsible. The rearrangement links TRBV2 to TRBJ2-7; 7 positions match TRBD1. This CDR3 spans 10 amino acids. Germline loops: CDR1 SNHLY, CDR2 FYNNEI. CDR3 sequence reads: CASTGVERYF. CDR3 in DNA: TGTGCCAGTACAGGGGTCGAGCGGTACTTC.